This T cell receptor beta chain was observed in a study of cytomegalovirus exposure and HLA in healthy donors. Overall study: The same platform was used for the roughly 120 validation repertoires and the 650 to 800 first-cohort repertoires, a later analysis reported.

Using immunoSEQ multiplex PCR, the repertoire was profiled, and TCRdb retains in-frame clones only, with some absent. Among 150,000 to 200,000 clones listed, around nine tenths were seen once. CDR1 is GTSNPN, CDR2 SVGIG, per germline (reference sequence). V was shortened by 3 bases and J by 0 bases, with 10 bases between the two germline ends. CDR3 length equals 14 residues. This sequence originates from a woman between 18 and 29 years old in good health and CMV-seropositive. Material: PBMCs. The chain joins TRBV30 to TRBJ2-3; D might be TRBD2 (5 bases). CDR3: CAWSLGRSTDTQYF. Here the CDR3 DNA reads TGTGCCTGGAGCCTAGGGAGAAGCACAGATACGCAGTATTTT.